Presented here are 18 T cell receptor beta chains from one specimen sequenced in a study of beta chain features in type 1 diabetes. Points from the study as a whole: Type 1 diabetes patients showed a moderate but significant shortening of TCRB CDR3s in all four CD4+ subsets.

Their recognized antigens are unknown. As every portion of the isolated RNA was reverse transcribed, the sequencing read expressed TCRB transcripts. Clones were read by immunoSEQ multiplex PCR, and TCRdb kept only the in-frame ones, dropping some. The sample lists a few hundred thousand clones; around a tenth were seen once. The sequenced sample consisted of central memory CD4+ T cells from blood. Receptor source: a man aged 30 to 39 with type 1 diabetes.

The rearrangement joins TRBV19 to TRBJ2-2; the D is unclear. Between the trimmed V and J ends, which lost 5 bases and 6 bases, there was a span of 13 bases. The CDR3 loop spans 14 amino acids. Germline values: CDR1 LNHDA, CDR2 SQIVND (reference sequence). In DNA form, the CDR3 reads TGTGCCAGTAGTTGGGTTACAGATTCCGGGGAGCTGTTTTTT. Protein sequence: CASSWVTDSGELFF.

This clone was seen more than once but under ten times. CDR3 loop: CASSPPSGALGNEQFF. CDR3 in DNA: TGTGCCAGCTCACCCCCTAGCGGCGCGTTGGGCAATGAGCAGTTCTTC. The V call is TRBV18, the J call TRBJ2-1; TRBD2 matches 7 bases. CDR1 and CDR2 (germline): KGHSH, LQKENI. With 3 bases clipped from V and 6 bases from J, the junction kept 11 bases outside the gene matches. The length of the CDR3 is 16 residues.

The V call is TRBV7-9, the J call TRBJ1-1; D is perhaps TRBD1 (6 bases). V was cut by 5 bases and J by 4 bases, with 17 bases left in between. The CDR3 is made up of 15 amino acids. CDR1 is SEHNR, CDR2 FQNEAQ, per germline (reference sequence). Here the CDR3 DNA reads TGTGCCAGCAGCCCACTACAGGGTTTCGGCACTGAAGCTTTCTTT. Its translation: CASSPLQGFGTEAFF.

The CDR3 region has the DNA TGTGCCAGCAGCCCAGACTCGGGCTATGGCTACACCTTC. This sequence encodes CASSPDSGYGYTF. This chain joins TRBV7-6 and TRBJ1-2; D unclear. V lost 5 bases and J 4 bases, leaving 11 bases between the germline ends. The CDR3 is 13 residues long. Germline CDR1 SGHVS, CDR2 FNYEAQ.

At least ten counts were recorded for this clone. This rearrangement joins TRBV28 to TRBJ1-5; no reliable D call. Trimming stripped 3 bases from V and 4 bases from J, with 13 bases between. Germline CDR1 reads MDHEN; CDR2 reads SYDVKM. The CDR3 has 15 residues. CDR3 bases: TGTGCCAGCAGTTTTGAAGTCCGGCTAAATCAGCCCCAGCATTTT. Translation gives CASSFEVRLNQPQHF.

In its sample, this clone was seen many times. This rearrangement joins TRBV6-6 to TRBJ1-2, with a weak D call TRBD1 (5 bases). The germline V gene encodes CDR1 MNHNY and CDR2 SVGAGI (reference sequence). The CDR3 totals 13 residues. The ends were cut back, 6 bases at V and 5 bases at J, with 13 bases in the middle. The CDR3 nucleotides are TGTGCCAGCAGCCAAGGGACGGCTTATGGCTACACCTTC. It yields the protein CASSQGTAYGYTF.

This clone occurred a few times. V usage is TRBV9 and J usage is TRBJ2-5; 10 bases map to TRBD2. V dropped 4 bases and J dropped 3; count of bases not matched to a gene: 3. The CDR3 totals 14 residues. In germline, CDR1 is SGDLS, CDR2 YYNGEE. The CDR3 DNA reads as TGTGCCAGCAGCCTTGGACTAGCGGAAGAGACCCAGTACTTC. Protein product: CASSLGLAEETQYF.

This clone was counted a few times. The chain employs TRBV19 and TRBJ2-1; D might be TRBD1 (5 bases). From germline, CDR1 is LNHDA and CDR2 SQIVND (reference sequence). V lost 6 bases and J 6 bases, leaving 15 bases between the germline ends. The CDR3 has 14 residues. Here the CDR3 reads CASSQGQGPNEQFF. CDR3 sequence (DNA): TGTGCCAGTAGCCAGGGTCAAGGGCCCAATGAGCAGTTCTTC.

V usage is TRBV28 and J usage is TRBJ2-7; D tentatively reads TRBD1 or TRBD2 (5 bases each). Trimming shortened V by 8 bases and J by 0 bases, and 11 bases separated the two germline ends. The CDR3 spans 13 residues. Germline V lookup: CDR1 MDHEN, CDR2 SYDVKM. DNA for the CDR3: TGTGCCAGCCGGGACGCCAGCTCCTACGAGCAGTACTTC. Its protein is CASRDASSYEQYF.

V and J are TRBV29-1 and TRBJ2-7; D may correspond to TRBD1 or TRBD2 (5 bases each). The length of the CDR3 is 12 residues. Per the germline V gene, CDR1 is SQVTM and CDR2 is ANQGSEA. V dropped 2 bases and J dropped 3 bases, with 8 bases sitting between them. This CDR3 is CSVERDGYEQYF. CDR3 in DNA: TGCAGCGTTGAAAGGGACGGCTACGAGCAGTACTTC.

A few counts support this clone. The chain has TRBV27 and TRBJ2-7; either TRBD1 or TRBD2 may supply D (5 bases each). V was cut by 8 bases and J by 4 bases, with 15 bases left in between. Germline loops: CDR1 MNHEY, CDR2 SMNVEV (reference sequence). The CDR3 contains 13 residues. CDR3 bases: TGTGCCAGCCGTACATTCGGGACGTACGAGCAGTACTTC. Translated, it gives CASRTFGTYEQYF.

This chain links TRBV5-4 with TRBJ2-7, with D possibly being TRBD2 (6 bases). The germline gives CDR1 SGHNT, CDR2 YYREEE (reference sequence). Trimming removed 4 bases at V and 6 bases at J, with 14 bases between. The CDR3 has 13 residues. This CDR3 reads CASSLSGVGEQYF. CDR3 in DNA: TGTGCCAGCAGCCTGTCGGGGGTGGGCGAGCAGTACTTC.

The chain joins TRBV23-1 to TRBJ2-6; D is unclear. TRBV23-1 carries the ORF label, with uncertain function. The CDR3 is 17 residues long. Between the trimmed V and J ends, which lost 1 base and 0 bases, there was a span of 10 bases. The CDR3 nucleotides read TGCGCCAGCAGTCAATTAACAGACCACTCTGGGGCCAACGTCCTGACTTTC. Its translation is CASSQLTDHSGANVLTF.

The sample holds many counts of this clone. This chain links TRBV6-4 with TRBJ2-6, with D uncertain. The CDR3 runs to 19 residues. The germline CDR1 and CDR2 sequences are MRHNA and SNTAGT. Trimming removed 4 bases from V and 0 bases from J, with 19 bases in between. CDR3 loop: CASSAEPAQRLSGANVLTF. DNA for the CDR3: TGTGCCAGCAGTGCAGAGCCGGCACAGAGGCTCTCTGGGGCCAACGTCCTGACTTTC.

This clone was observed a handful of times. The CDR3 sequence is CASRDRDTEAFF. The DNA of the CDR3 is TGTGCCTCAAGGGACAGGGACACTGAAGCTTTCTTT. V gene TRBV19 combines with J gene TRBJ1-1; TRBD1 matches at 9 bases. Losses at the gene ends were 11 bases for V and 3 bases for J; bases not matched to a gene: 4. The CDR3 spans 12 residues. Germline assignment: CDR1 LNHDA and CDR2 SQIVND (reference sequence).

J is TRBJ2-7 and V is TRBV28, with D tentatively TRBD1 (6 bases). The ends were cut back, 6 bases at V and 1 base at J, with 16 bases in the middle. The CDR3 loop spans 15 amino acids. Germline assignment: CDR1 MDHEN and CDR2 SYDVKM. The CDR3 loop is CASRPPGARSYEQYF. Written as DNA, the CDR3 is TGTGCCAGCAGACCCCCAGGGGCCCGTTCCTACGAGCAGTACTTC.

The chain joins TRBV5-4 to TRBJ2-1; the D gene is possibly TRBD1 (6 bases). Germline assignment: CDR1 SGHNT and CDR2 YYREEE (reference sequence). V was cut by 0 bases and J by 14 bases, with 21 bases left in between. The CDR3 has 15 amino acids. In nucleotides, the CDR3 is TGTGCCAGCAGCTTGGAGGGTTGGGACACCTACCAAGAGTTCTTC. Its translation is CASSLEGWDTYQEFF.

The chain links TRBV4-3 to TRBJ2-7, with TRBD2 identical over 13 bases. The V gene's germline CDR1 is LGHNA and CDR2 YSLEER. V dropped 5 bases and J dropped 0; count of bases not matched to a gene: 4. The CDR3 extends over 16 amino acids. The CDR3 spells CASSLGLAGLSYEQYF. The DNA of the CDR3 is TGCGCCAGCAGCTTGGGACTAGCGGGACTCTCCTACGAGCAGTACTTC.